One T cell receptor (beta chain) is described in this entry. This clone was picked up one time. This clone's antigen is unknown. Base qualities are not provided; no much larger clone lies one nucleotide away. One collaborating source in Seattle enrolled patients during active infection and followed them longitudinally through the course of disease. Collaborating institutions collected whole blood in K2EDTA tubes following their own protocols. For TCRbeta analysis, collaborator samples were shipped as frozen whole blood, as isolated PBMCs, or as DNA extracted from either sample type. This sample was taken from a study of blood T cell repertoires in COVID-19 (dated by TCRdb to the early 2020s). Study-level background: Collaborator samples came from the United States, Italy and Spain and covered acute and convalescent phases of COVID-19. The prospective study material was composed of cDNA or gDNA derived from T cells, B-cell-depleted T cells, or PBMCs. Nearly every sample came with metadata listing a de-identified subject ID, COVID-19 status, age in years and sex. The repertoires were released in a freely available public database intended as a resource for research on the immune response to SARS-CoV-2. Samples were obtained from the ongoing ImmuneRACE study (first 160 participants) and from some 1,200 subjects provided by 6 global collaborators. Deeply sampled blood TCRbeta repertoires from subjects exposed to, actively infected with, or recovered from COVID-19 were included in the dataset. Where available, HLA class I and class II types were taken from metadata supplied by the sample provider and were not determined by assay-based typing.

TCRbeta CDR3 regions were amplified from genomic DNA by means of the immunoSEQ Assay, a bias-controlled multiplex PCR. On the authors' methods: Within the assay, amplification of reference gene primers was used to estimate how many nucleated cells each sample contained. To quantify the absolute abundance of each unique TCRbeta CDR3 rearrangement, sequence reads were collapsed and filtered. For each sample, productive Simpson clonality was calculated as the square root of Simpson's diversity index over productive rearrangements. TCRdb carries this immuneACCESS record with in-frame sequences only. Its versions omit some clonotypes, under half of them owing to an unresolved V gene in the studies checked, with the rest unexplained. From that table come the V and J calls and clone size; the DNA was used to work out D and trimming. Present in this sample are about 100,000 clones, roughly 88% of which were seen just once. Of the sample, 6.5% to 8% is held by the ten largest clones.

A distance of 17 bases separates the germline ends of V and J, which lose 6 bases and 3 bases respectively. Measured from the cysteine to the phenylalanine, the CDR3 is 15 residues long. Only the CDR3 DNA stays, 45 bases, in frame from base 1. Taken from the germline V gene, the CDR1 and CDR2 loops are MNHEY and SVGAGI. What the study reported, not specific to this receptor: The quantity of clinical and demographic metadata differed by source and by participant and was supplied without curation.

The receptor was derived from a young man with COVID-19, enrolled during active disease. The rearrangement combines TRBV6-5 with TRBJ1-2; the D gene assignment is ambiguous. The specimen sequenced was peripheral blood. The CDR3 region reads CASSTVSQSYYGYTF. The DNA sequence reads TGTGCCAGCAGCACCGTCTCACAGTCCTACTATGGCTACACCTTC.